Listed below are T cell receptor beta chains from one sample, sequenced in a study of T-cell memory formation after mild COVID-19. MiXCR, run by TCRdb on the 5' RACE reads, gives a single entry per CDR3 protein. This table holds over 300,000 distinct CDR3 sequences, roughly 20% found once. The sequenced material came from PBMCs or a T cell subset sorted from them (not recorded which). The receptors here all came from a man between 18 and 35 years old who had mild COVID-19 (a few samples of this study predate the infection). Cell type and time point are not known. Each CDR3 is given with its conserved first and last residue. Each record gives: D gene, J gene, clone size, V gene, CDR3 protein, CDR3 DNA. A D gene is named only where the DNA matches it firmly. Some rows have no size entry. The others give once, few or many, or a class for an expanded clone.

d_call: .; j_call: TRBJ2-7; clone_size: .; v_call: TRBV25-1; cdr3_aa: CASSEYQGPGDYEQYF; cdr3_nt: TGTGCCAGCAGTGAATATCAGGGACCAGGGGACTACGAGCAGTACTTC
d_call: .; j_call: TRBJ2-3; clone_size: many; v_call: TRBV28; cdr3_aa: CASSIPPGNTQYF; cdr3_nt: TGTGCCAGCAGTATACCCCCTGGGAATACGCAGTATTTT
d_call: TRBD2; j_call: TRBJ2-5; clone_size: few; v_call: TRBV10-3; cdr3_aa: CAISDSSGGQETQYF; cdr3_nt: TGTGCCATCAGTGATTCTAGCGGGGGGCAAGAGACCCAGTACTTC
d_call: .; j_call: TRBJ2-3; clone_size: .; v_call: TRBV6-5; cdr3_aa: CASSSPGQITDTQYF; cdr3_nt: TGTGCCAGCAGTTCCCCGGGACAAATCACAGATACGCAGTATTTT
d_call: .; j_call: TRBJ2-2; clone_size: few; v_call: TRBV12-3/TRBV12-4; cdr3_aa: CASSLAGPVTGELFF; cdr3_nt: TGTGCCAGCAGTTTGGCAGGACCGGTCACCGGGGAGCTGTTTTTT
d_call: .; j_call: TRBJ1-1; clone_size: few; v_call: TRBV24-1; cdr3_aa: CATSDYDTEAFF; cdr3_nt: TGTGCCACCAGTGATTATGACACTGAAGCTTTCTTT
d_call: .; j_call: TRBJ2-2; clone_size: .; v_call: TRBV4-2; cdr3_aa: CASSQERNTGELFF; cdr3_nt: TGTGCCAGCAGCCAAGAGCGGAACACCGGGGAGCTGTTTTTT
d_call: .; j_call: TRBJ1-2; clone_size: .; v_call: TRBV19; cdr3_aa: CASSITEYGYTF; cdr3_nt: TGTGCCAGTAGTATTACAGAGTATGGCTACACCTTC
d_call: TRBD2; j_call: TRBJ2-5; clone_size: few; v_call: TRBV11-2; cdr3_aa: CASSLTSGGPEETQYF; cdr3_nt: TGTGCCAGCAGCTTAACTAGCGGGGGGCCGGAGGAGACCCAGTACTTC
d_call: .; j_call: TRBJ2-5; clone_size: few; v_call: TRBV9; cdr3_aa: CASSVGTGHRETQYF; cdr3_nt: TGTGCCAGCAGCGTAGGAACGGGGCATAGGGAGACCCAGTACTTC
d_call: TRBD1; j_call: TRBJ2-7; clone_size: many; v_call: TRBV2; cdr3_aa: CASSGTGGGEQYF; cdr3_nt: TGTGCCAGTTCCGGGACAGGGGGCGGGGAGCAGTACTTC
d_call: TRBD2; j_call: TRBJ2-3; clone_size: few; v_call: TRBV4-3; cdr3_aa: CASSQGTSGGDVVDTQYF; cdr3_nt: TGCGCCAGCAGCCAAGGGACTAGCGGGGGCGACGTGGTAGATACGCAGTATTTT
d_call: .; j_call: TRBJ2-3; clone_size: many; v_call: TRBV5-1; cdr3_aa: CASSLLGLEMGLTDTQYF; cdr3_nt: TGCGCCAGCAGCTTGTTGGGGCTAGAGATGGGACTCACAGATACGCAGTATTTT
d_call: .; j_call: TRBJ2-7; clone_size: .; v_call: TRBV6-1; cdr3_aa: CASKSFNLYEQYF; cdr3_nt: TGTGCCAGCAAGAGTTTTAACCTCTACGAGCAGTACTTC
d_call: .; j_call: TRBJ1-1; clone_size: .; v_call: TRBV6-6; cdr3_aa: CASSYGGRGTEAFF; cdr3_nt: TGTGCCAGCAGTTATGGGGGCCGGGGGACTGAAGCTTTCTTT
d_call: TRBD2; j_call: TRBJ2-7; clone_size: .; v_call: TRBV7-8; cdr3_aa: CATAGGAGYEQYF; cdr3_nt: TGTGCCACCGCCGGGGGGGCAGGGTACGAGCAGTACTTC
d_call: TRBD2; j_call: TRBJ2-5; clone_size: .; v_call: TRBV2; cdr3_aa: CASSEASGRQETQYF; cdr3_nt: TGTGCCAGCAGTGAAGCTAGCGGGCGCCAAGAGACCCAGTACTTC
d_call: TRBD2; j_call: TRBJ2-1; clone_size: few; v_call: TRBV7-9; cdr3_aa: CASSFTAGGYNEQFF; cdr3_nt: TGTGCCAGCAGCTTTACCGCGGGGGGCTACAATGAGCAGTTCTTC
d_call: .; j_call: TRBJ2-1; clone_size: few; v_call: TRBV5-1; cdr3_aa: CASSNRDQPYNEQFF; cdr3_nt: TGCGCCAGCAGCAACCGGGACCAACCCTACAATGAGCAGTTCTTC
d_call: .; j_call: TRBJ2-5; clone_size: .; v_call: TRBV20-1; cdr3_aa: CSASGSPAETQYF; cdr3_nt: TGCAGTGCTAGCGGAAGCCCGGCGGAGACCCAGTACTTC
d_call: TRBD2; j_call: TRBJ2-5; clone_size: .; v_call: TRBV3-1; cdr3_aa: CASRRSGGVETQYF; cdr3_nt: TGTGCCAGCAGGCGAAGCGGGGGGGTGGAGACCCAGTACTTC
d_call: .; j_call: TRBJ1-1; clone_size: .; v_call: TRBV5-1; cdr3_aa: CASSHQGVNTEAFF; cdr3_nt: TGCGCCAGCAGCCACCAGGGAGTGAACACTGAAGCTTTCTTT
d_call: TRBD1; j_call: TRBJ1-2; clone_size: .; v_call: TRBV11-2; cdr3_aa: CASSLDSGTGPYGYTF; cdr3_nt: TGTGCCAGCAGCTTAGATTCCGGGACAGGGCCCTATGGCTACACCTTC
d_call: TRBD1; j_call: TRBJ2-7; clone_size: few; v_call: TRBV6-1; cdr3_aa: CASRAFQSGTGAGEQYF; cdr3_nt: TGTGCCAGCAGAGCCTTCCAATCCGGGACAGGGGCCGGCGAGCAGTACTTC
d_call: .; j_call: TRBJ1-5; clone_size: .; v_call: TRBV12-3/TRBV12-4; cdr3_aa: CASSASSDQPQHF; cdr3_nt: TGTGCCAGCAGTGCCTCGAGTGATCAGCCCCAGCATTTT